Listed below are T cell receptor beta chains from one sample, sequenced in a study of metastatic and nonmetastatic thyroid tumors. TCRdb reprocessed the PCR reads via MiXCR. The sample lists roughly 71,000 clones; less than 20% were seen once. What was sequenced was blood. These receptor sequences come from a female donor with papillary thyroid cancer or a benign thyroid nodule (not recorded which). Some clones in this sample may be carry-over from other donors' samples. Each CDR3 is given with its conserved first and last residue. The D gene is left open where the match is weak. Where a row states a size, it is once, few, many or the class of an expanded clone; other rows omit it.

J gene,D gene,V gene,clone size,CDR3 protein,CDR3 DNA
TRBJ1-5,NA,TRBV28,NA,CASSTQDRYFDPQHF,TGTGCCAGCAGTACTCAGGACAGATACTTTGACCCCCAGCATTTT
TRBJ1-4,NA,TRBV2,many,CASRTTNEKLFF,TGTGCCAGCAGAACAACTAATGAAAAACTGTTTTTT
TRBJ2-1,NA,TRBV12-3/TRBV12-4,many,CASSLGLLYDEQFF,TGTGCCAGCAGTTTAGGGCTTTTGTACGATGAGCAGTTCTTC
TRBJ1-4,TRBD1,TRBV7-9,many,CASSLGGTGLF,TGTGCCAGCAGCTTGGGGGGGACAGGGCTTTTT
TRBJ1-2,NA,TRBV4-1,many,CASSQDPGGIYGYTF,TGCGCCAGCAGCCAAGATCCGGGTGGGATCTATGGCTACACCTTC
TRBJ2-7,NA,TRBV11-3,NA,CASSLDTYEQHF,TGTGCCAGCAGCTTAGATACGTACGAGCAGCACTTC
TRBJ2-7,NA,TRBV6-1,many,CASRFTGSGEQYF,TGTGCCAGCAGATTCACCGGATCGGGGGAGCAGTACTTC
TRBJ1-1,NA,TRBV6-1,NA,CASSEWVGDVKEAFF,TGTGCCAGCAGTGAATGGGTAGGGGACGTAAAGGAAGCTTTCTTT
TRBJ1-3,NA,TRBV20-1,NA,CSASSDLGNTIYF,TGCAGTGCTAGCTCAGATCTGGGAAACACCATATATTTT
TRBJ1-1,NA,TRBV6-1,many,CAAERANTEAFF,TGTGCAGCGGAGAGGGCGAACACTGAAGCTTTCTTT
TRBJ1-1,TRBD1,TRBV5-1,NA,CASSLGQVDTEAFF,TGCGCCAGCAGCTTAGGACAGGTCGACACTGAAGCTTTCTTT
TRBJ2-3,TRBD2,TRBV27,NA,CASSFDPSTGGRTDTQYF,TGTGCCAGCAGTTTCGATCCCTCAACGGGAGGTCGCACAGATACGCAGTATTTT
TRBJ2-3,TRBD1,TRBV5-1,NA,CASSLDAGQGDTQYF,TGCGCCAGCAGCTTGGACGCGGGACAGGGGGATACGCAGTATTTT
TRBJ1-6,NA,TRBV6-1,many,CASSPRTRSPLHF,TGTGCCAGCAGCCCTCGGACCCGTTCACCCCTCCACTTT
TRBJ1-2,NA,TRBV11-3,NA,CASSLQGTAGYTF,TGTGCCAGCAGCTTACAGGGGACTGCTGGCTACACCTTC
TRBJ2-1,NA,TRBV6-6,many,CASSYSIGLGDEQFF,TGTGCCAGCAGTTACTCGATAGGGCTAGGGGATGAGCAGTTCTTC
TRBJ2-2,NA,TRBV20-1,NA,CSARDVGGDTGELFF,TGCAGTGCTAGAGATGTGGGGGGAGACACCGGGGAGTTGTTTTTT
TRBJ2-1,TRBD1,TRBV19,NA,CAITPPGQGISEQFF,TGTGCCATTACCCCCCCGGGACAGGGTATTTCTGAGCAGTTCTTC
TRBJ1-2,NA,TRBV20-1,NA,CSARGGFDYGYTF,TGCAGTGCTAGAGGGGGATTTGATTATGGCTACACCTTC
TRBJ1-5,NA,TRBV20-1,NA,CSARGRDNQPQHF,TGCAGTGCTAGAGGGAGGGATAATCAGCCCCAGCATTTT
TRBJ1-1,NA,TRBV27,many,CASIGGMNTEAFF,TGTGCCAGCATAGGCGGGATGAACACTGAAGCTTTCTTT
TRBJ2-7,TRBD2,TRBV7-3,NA,CASSLSAGVYEQYF,TGTGCCAGCAGCTTGTCAGCGGGAGTTTACGAGCAGTACTTC
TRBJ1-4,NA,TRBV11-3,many,CASSLRPATNEKLFF,TGTGCCAGCAGCTTAAGGCCAGCAACTAATGAAAAACTGTTTTTT
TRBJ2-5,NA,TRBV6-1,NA,CASSLSRTASPQETQYF,TGTGCCAGCAGTCTGTCAAGAACAGCCTCGCCCCAAGAGACCCAGTACTTC
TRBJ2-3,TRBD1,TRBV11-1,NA,CASILAGTGEITDTQYF,TGTGCCAGCATCTTAGCCGGGACAGGTGAAATTACAGATACGCAGTATTTT
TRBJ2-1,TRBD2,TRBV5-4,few,CASTPSGSSYNEQFF,TGTGCCAGCACGCCTAGCGGGAGCTCCTACAATGAGCAGTTCTTC
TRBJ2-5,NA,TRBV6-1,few,CASSGQGETQYF,TGTGCCAGCAGTGGCCAGGGAGAGACCCAGTACTTC
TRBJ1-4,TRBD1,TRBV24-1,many,CATSDHRGRLFF,TGTGCCACCAGTGATCACAGGGGTAGACTGTTTTTT
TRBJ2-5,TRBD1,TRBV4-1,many,CASSRTPTGFETQYF,TGCGCCAGCAGCCGAACCCCGACAGGGTTCGAGACCCAGTACTTC
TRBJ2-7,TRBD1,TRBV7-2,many,CASGNRGESEQYF,TGTGCCAGCGGCAACAGGGGGGAATCCGAGCAGTACTTC
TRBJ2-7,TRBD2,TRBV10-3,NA,CAISGPTSGGAPFISYEQYF,TGTGCCATCAGTGGTCCGACTAGCGGGGGGGCCCCCTTTATCTCCTACGAGCAGTACTTC
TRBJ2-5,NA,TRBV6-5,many,CASSYSYRRELEETQYF,TGTGCCAGCAGTTACTCATACCGACGGGAATTGGAGGAGACCCAGTACTTC
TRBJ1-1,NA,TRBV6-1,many,CASSEAAGVTEAFF,TGTGCCAGCAGTGAAGCGGCGGGGGTCACTGAAGCTTTCTTT
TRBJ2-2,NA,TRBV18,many,CASSPSGTLNTGELFF,TGTGCCAGCTCACCATCGGGGACACTTAACACCGGGGAGCTGTTTTTT
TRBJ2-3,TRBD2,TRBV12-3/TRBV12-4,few,CASQRERTDTQYF,TGTGCCAGCCAGCGGGAGAGAACAGATACGCAGTATTTT
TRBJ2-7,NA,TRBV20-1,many,CSARGQGPKTYEQYF,TGCAGTGCTAGAGGCCAGGGACCGAAAACCTACGAGCAGTACTTC
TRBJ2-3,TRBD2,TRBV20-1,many,CSANLAGGSTDTQYF,TGCAGTGCTAACCTAGCGGGAGGTAGCACAGATACGCAGTATTTT
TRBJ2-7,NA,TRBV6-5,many,CASSYRRDGYYEQYF,TGTGCCAGCAGTTACCGCCGGGACGGATACTACGAGCAGTACTTC
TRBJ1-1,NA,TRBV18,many,CASSTQWEGTEAFF,TGTGCCAGCTCAACCCAGTGGGAAGGCACTGAGGCTTTCTTT
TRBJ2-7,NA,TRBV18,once,CASSPSRTSSYEQYF,TGTGCCAGCTCACCTTCCCGGACAAGCTCCTACGAGCAGTACTTC
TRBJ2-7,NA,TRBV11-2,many,CASSSPSRWGGFDYEQYF,TGTGCCAGCAGCTCTCCCTCCCGCTGGGGCGGGTTCGACTACGAGCAGTACTTC
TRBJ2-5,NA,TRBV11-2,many,CASSLGTGWRETQYF,TGTGCCAGCAGCTTAGGAACAGGGTGGCGGGAGACCCAGTACTTC
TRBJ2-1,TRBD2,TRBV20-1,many,CSAPGTSGVDEQFF,TGCAGTGCCCCCGGGACTAGCGGGGTCGATGAGCAGTTCTTC
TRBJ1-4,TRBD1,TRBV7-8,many,CASSLAPGQGSEKLFF,TGTGCCAGCAGCTTAGCCCCGGGACAGGGGAGTGAAAAACTGTTTTTT
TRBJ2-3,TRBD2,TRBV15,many,CATSSTLAGGPDTQYF,TGTGCCACCAGCAGTACCTTAGCGGGAGGGCCAGATACGCAGTATTTT
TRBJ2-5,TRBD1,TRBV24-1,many,CATSEVGQGLETQYF,TGTGCCACCAGTGAAGTCGGACAGGGTCTTGAGACCCAGTACTTC
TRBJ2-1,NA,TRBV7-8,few,CASSPGAAYNEQFF,TGTGCCAGCAGCCCCGGTGCTGCTTACAATGAGCAGTTCTTC
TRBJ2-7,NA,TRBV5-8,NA,CASSLDRVSYEQCF,TGTGCCAGCAGCTTGGACAGGGTATCCTACGAGCAGTGCTTC
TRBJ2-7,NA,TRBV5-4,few,CASRPSGTYEQYF,TGTGCCAGCAGGCCGTCGGGGACCTACGAGCAGTACTTC
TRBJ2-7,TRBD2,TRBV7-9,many,CASSLRTSEPYEQYF,TGTGCCAGCAGCCTCCGGACTAGCGAGCCTTACGAGCAGTACTTC
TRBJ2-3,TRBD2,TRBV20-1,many,CSAPGGLAATTSTDTQYF,TGCAGTGCTCCCGGAGGACTAGCGGCAACCACTAGCACAGATACGCAGTATTTT